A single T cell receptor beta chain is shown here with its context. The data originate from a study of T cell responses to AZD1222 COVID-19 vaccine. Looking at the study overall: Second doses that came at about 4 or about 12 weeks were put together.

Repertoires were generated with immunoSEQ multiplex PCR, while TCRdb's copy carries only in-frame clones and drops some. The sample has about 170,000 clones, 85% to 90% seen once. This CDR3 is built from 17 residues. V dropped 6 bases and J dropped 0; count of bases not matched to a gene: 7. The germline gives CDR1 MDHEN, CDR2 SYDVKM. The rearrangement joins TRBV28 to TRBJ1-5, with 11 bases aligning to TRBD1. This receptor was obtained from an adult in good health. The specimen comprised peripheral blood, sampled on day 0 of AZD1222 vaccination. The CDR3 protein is CASRSNGQGASNQPQHF. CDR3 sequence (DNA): TGTGCCAGCAGGTCAAATGGACAGGGGGCTAGCAATCAGCCCCAGCATTTT.